This paragraph covers one T cell receptor beta chain sequence. Authors' processing steps: Reference gene primers were amplified, and this amplification served to estimate nucleated cell counts. Libraries were prepared by immunoSEQ multiplex PCR; TCRdb keeps only in-frame clonotypes and omits some of them. The D gene and trimming were derived from the DNA, and the V and J assignments and clone size from that table. This table has tens of thousands of clones, 70% to 90% appearing once. Germline V lookup: CDR1 SGHTA, CDR2 FQGNSA. There are 17 residues in the CDR3. V shed 2 bases and J shed 0 bases, with 16 bases lying between them. This record belongs to a study of blood T cell repertoires in COVID-19. Study in general: From the United States, Italy and Spain came samples of acute and convalescent COVID-19. PBMCs, B-cell-depleted T cells, or T cells were the source of the cDNA or gDNA that made up the material.

Sequenced input: peripheral blood. This TCR was recovered from a woman of 80 years or more with active or convalescent COVID-19. This chain links TRBV7-2 with TRBJ1-1, with D hard to call. The CDR3 loop reads CASSLPFSDTLNTEAFF. The DNA of the CDR3 is TGTGCCAGCAGCTTACCCTTCAGTGATACCTTGAACACTGAAGCTTTCTTT.